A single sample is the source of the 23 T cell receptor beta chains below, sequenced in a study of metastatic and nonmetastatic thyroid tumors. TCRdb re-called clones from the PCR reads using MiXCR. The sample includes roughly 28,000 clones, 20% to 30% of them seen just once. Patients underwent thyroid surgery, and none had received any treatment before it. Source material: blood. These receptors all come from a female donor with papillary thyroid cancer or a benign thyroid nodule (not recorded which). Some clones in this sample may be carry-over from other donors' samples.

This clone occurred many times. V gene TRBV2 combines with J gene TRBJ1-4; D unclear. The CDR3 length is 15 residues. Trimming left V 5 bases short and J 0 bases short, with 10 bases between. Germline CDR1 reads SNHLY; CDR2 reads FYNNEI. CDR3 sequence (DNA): TGTGCCAGCAGTCAATTCAATCCAACTAATGAAAAACTGTTTTTT. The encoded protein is CASSQFNPTNEKLFF.

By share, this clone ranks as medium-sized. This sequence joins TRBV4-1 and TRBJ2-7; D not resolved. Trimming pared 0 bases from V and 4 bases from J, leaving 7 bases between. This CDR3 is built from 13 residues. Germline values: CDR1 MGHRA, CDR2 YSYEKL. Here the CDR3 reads CASSQEMGYEQYV. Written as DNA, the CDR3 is TGCGCCAGCAGCCAAGAGATGGGTTACGAGCAGTACGTC.

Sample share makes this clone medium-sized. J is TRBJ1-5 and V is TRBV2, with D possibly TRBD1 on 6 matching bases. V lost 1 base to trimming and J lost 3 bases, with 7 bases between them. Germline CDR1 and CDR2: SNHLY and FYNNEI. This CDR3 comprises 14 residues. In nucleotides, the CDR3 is TGTGCCAGCAGTGAAGGGACAGCCAATCAGCCCCAGCATTTT. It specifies CASSEGTANQPQHF.

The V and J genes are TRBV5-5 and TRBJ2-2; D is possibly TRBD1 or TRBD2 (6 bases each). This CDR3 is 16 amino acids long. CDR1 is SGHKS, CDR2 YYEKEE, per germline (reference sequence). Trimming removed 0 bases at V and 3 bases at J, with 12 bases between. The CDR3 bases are TGTGCCAGCAGCTTGGCCGGGGGCATGGACACCGGGGAGCTGTTTTTT. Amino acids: CASSLAGGMDTGELFF.

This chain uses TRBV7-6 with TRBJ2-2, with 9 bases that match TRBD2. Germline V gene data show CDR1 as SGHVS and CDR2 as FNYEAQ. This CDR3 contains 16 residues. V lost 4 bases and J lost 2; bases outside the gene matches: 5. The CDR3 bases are TGTGCCAGCAGCTCGAATAGCGGGGGAAACACCGGGGAGCTGTTTTTT. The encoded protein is CASSSNSGGNTGELFF.

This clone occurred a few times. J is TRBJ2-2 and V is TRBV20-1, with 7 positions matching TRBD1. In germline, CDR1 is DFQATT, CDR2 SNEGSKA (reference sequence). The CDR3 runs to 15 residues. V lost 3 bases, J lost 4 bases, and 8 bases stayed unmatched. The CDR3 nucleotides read TGCAGTGCTAGGGAGACAGGGAGACCCACCGGGGAGCTGTTTTTT. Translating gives CSARETGRPTGELFF.

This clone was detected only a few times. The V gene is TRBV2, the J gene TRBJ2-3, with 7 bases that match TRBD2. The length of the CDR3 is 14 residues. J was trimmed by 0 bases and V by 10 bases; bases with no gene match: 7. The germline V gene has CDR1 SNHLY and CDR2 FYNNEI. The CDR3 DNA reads TGTGCCATGTTAGCGGGCGCTAGCACAGATACGCAGTATTTT. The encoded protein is CAMLAGASTDTQYF.

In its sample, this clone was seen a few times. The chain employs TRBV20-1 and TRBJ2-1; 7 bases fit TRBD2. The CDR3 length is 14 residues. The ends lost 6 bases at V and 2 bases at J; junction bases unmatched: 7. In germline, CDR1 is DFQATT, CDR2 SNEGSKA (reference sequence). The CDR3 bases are TGCAGTGCCCCAGGTGCGGGGGCCTACAATGAGCAGTTCTTC. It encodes CSAPGAGAYNEQFF.

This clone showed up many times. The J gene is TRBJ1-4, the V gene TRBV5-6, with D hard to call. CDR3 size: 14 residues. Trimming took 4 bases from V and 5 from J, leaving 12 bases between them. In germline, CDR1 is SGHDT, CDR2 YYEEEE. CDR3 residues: CASSHITGNEKLFF. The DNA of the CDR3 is TGTGCCAGCAGCCATATAACGGGGAATGAAAAACTGTTTTTT.

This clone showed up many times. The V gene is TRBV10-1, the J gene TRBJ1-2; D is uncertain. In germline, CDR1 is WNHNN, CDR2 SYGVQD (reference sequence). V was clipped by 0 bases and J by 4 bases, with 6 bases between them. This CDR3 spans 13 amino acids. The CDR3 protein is CASSESGSYGYTF. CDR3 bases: TGCGCCAGCAGTGAGTCGGGGTCCTATGGCTACACCTTC.

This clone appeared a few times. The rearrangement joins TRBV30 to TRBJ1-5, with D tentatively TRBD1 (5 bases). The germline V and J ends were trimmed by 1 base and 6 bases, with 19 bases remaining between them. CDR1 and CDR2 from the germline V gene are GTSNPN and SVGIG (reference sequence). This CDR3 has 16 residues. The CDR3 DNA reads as TGTGCCTGGAGTGCCCCCGGGACCGCGGAAGGTCAGCCCCAGCATTTT. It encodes CAWSAPGTAEGQPQHF.

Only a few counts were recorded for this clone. The CDR3 nucleotides are TGCAGTGCTAGCGTCAGCGGGAGGGGCGAGCAGTACTTC. This sequence encodes CSASVSGRGEQYF. The chain is built from TRBV20-1 and TRBJ2-7; 10 bases align to TRBD2. V dropped 3 bases and J dropped 6; count of bases not matched to a gene: 5. This CDR3 region has 13 residues. The germline CDR1 and CDR2 sequences are DFQATT and SNEGSKA (reference sequence).

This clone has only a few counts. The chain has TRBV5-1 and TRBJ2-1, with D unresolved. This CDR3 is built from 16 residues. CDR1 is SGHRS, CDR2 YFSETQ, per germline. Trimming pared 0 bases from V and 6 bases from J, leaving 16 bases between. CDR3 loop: CASSLEQAARSNEQFF. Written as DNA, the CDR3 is TGCGCCAGCAGCTTGGAGCAGGCGGCACGCTCCAATGAGCAGTTCTTC.

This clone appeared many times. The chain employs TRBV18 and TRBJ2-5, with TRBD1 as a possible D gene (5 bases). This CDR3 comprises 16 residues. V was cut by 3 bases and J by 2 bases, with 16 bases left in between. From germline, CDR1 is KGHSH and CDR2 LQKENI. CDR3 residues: CASSPTVNNPQETQYF. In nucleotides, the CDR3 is TGTGCCAGCTCACCGACAGTCAACAACCCTCAAGAGACCCAGTACTTC.

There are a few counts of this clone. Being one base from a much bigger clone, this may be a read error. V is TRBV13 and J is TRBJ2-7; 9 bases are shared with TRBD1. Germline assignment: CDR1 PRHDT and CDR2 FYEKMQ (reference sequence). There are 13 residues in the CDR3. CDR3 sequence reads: CAISRGQGYEQYF. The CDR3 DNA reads TGTGCCATCAGCAGGGGACAGGGCTACGAGCAGTACTTC.

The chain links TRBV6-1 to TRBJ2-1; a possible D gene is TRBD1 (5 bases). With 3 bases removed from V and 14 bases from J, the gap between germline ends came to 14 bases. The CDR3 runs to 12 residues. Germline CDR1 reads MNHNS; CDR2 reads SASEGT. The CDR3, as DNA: TGTGCCAGCAGTGAGTTTGGGGCCCAAGAGTTCTTC. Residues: CASSEFGAQEFF.

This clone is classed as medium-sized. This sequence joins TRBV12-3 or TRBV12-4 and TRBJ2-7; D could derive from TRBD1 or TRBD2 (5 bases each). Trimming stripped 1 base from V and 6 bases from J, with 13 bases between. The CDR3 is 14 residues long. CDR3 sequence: CASSLGLGVSEQYV. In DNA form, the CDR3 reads TGTGCCAGCAGTTTAGGACTGGGGGTGAGCGAGCAGTACGTC.

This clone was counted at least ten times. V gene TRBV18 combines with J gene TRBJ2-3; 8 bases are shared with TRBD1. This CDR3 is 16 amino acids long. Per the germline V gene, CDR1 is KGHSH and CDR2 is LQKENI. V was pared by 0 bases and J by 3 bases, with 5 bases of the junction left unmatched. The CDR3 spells CASSPPQGAMTDTQYF. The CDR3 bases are TGTGCCAGCTCACCACCGCAGGGGGCCATGACAGATACGCAGTATTTT.

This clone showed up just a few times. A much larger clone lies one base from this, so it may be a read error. In DNA, the CDR3 is TGCAGTGCTAGTGAGGGAACTAGGTATAGGAACGAGCAGTTCTTC. Its translation is CSASEGTRYRNEQFF. The chain has TRBV20-1 and TRBJ2-1; D is possibly TRBD2 (5 bases). V was trimmed by 3 bases and J by 10 bases, leaving 22 bases between them. Germline assignment: CDR1 DFQATT and CDR2 SNEGSKA (reference sequence). This CDR3 is built from 15 residues.

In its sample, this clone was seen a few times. CDR3 residues: CASSSVALFVYTF. Here the CDR3 DNA reads TGTGCCAGCAGTTCAGTGGCCCTTTTTGTCTACACCTTC. The V gene is TRBV6-1, the J gene TRBJ1-2; no firm D call. The CDR3 covers 13 residues. Germline loops: CDR1 MNHNS, CDR2 SASEGT. Trimming cost V 5 bases and J 10 bases, with 17 bases left between them.

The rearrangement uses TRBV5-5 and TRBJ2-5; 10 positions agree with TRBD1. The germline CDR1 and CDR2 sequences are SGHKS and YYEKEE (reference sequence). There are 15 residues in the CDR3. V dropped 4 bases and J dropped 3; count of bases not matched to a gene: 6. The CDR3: CASSSRGQGKETQYF. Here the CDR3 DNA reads TGTGCCAGCAGCAGCCGGGGACAGGGGAAAGAGACCCAGTACTTC. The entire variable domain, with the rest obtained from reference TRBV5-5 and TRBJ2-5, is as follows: DAGVTQSPTHLIKTRGQQVTLRCSPISGHKSVSWYQQVLGQGPQFIFQYYEKEERGRGNFPDRFSARQFPNYSSELNVNALLLGDSALYLCASSSRGQGKETQYFGPGTRLLVL.

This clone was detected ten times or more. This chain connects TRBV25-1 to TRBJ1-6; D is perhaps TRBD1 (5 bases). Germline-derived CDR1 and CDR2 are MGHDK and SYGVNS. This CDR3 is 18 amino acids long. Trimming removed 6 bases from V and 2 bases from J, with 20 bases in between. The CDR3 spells CASSLGGPSLTYNSPLHF. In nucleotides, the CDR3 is TGTGCCAGCAGCCTTGGGGGACCCTCATTAACCTATAATTCACCCCTCCACTTT.

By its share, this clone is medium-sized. The CDR3 spells CAWSKAVQETQYF. For the CDR3, the DNA is TGTGCCTGGAGTAAGGCAGTCCAAGAGACCCAGTACTTC. V gene TRBV30 combines with J gene TRBJ2-5; D gene uncertain. CDR3 length equals 13 residues. Deletions cut 2 bases from V and 1 base from J, with 8 bases between. Germline-derived CDR1 and CDR2 are GTSNPN and SVGIG (reference sequence). Drawing the rest from reference TRBV30 and TRBJ2-5, the complete variable domain is SQTIHQWPATLVQPVGSPLSLECTVEGTSNPNLYWYRQAAGRGLQLLFYSVGIGQISSEVPQNLSASRPQDRQFILSSKKLLLSDSGFYLCAWSKAVQETQYFGPGTRLLVL.